This TCR beta chain was sequenced for a study of T cells in women clearing cervical HPV infection. Only in-frame clones appear in the TCRdb table, and some are missing; sequencing was by immunoSEQ multiplex PCR. Its listing shows fewer than 25,000 clones. Sequencing was performed on blood buffy coat. The clonotype originates from a woman aged 18 to 75 with a cervical HPV16 infection that either progressed to CIN3+ or cleared (not recorded which).

The CDR3 protein is CASSLGGGQGYEQYF. CDR3 bases read: TGTGCCAGCAGCTTAGGAGGGGGACAGGGGTACGAG. V and J are TRBV7-6 and TRBJ2-7; TRBD1 aligns across 10 bases. The read terminates 3 residues before the CDR3 end, so the remaining end is supplied by the germline J gene. CDR1 is SGHVS, CDR2 FNYEAQ, per germline. The CDR3 extends over 15 amino acids. V shed 1 base and J 4 bases; nucleotides not matched to a gene: 4.